Given below is one TCR beta chain in context. This entry is derived from a study of beta chain features in type 1 diabetes. Overall study: Healthy donors resembled patients in age, gender and cell yields.

The CDR3 has 15 amino acids. The entirety of the isolated RNA underwent reverse transcription, so expressed TCRB transcripts were sequenced. Sequencing used immunoSEQ multiplex PCR; TCRdb keeps in-frame clones, though not all of them. The data contain about 220,000 clones, 11% of them singletons. The rearrangement links TRBV21-1 to TRBJ1-1. TRBV21-1 is given as a pseudogene. The receptor was derived from a man aged 18 to 29 in good health. Input material: central memory CD4+ T cells from blood. This CDR3 reads CASSSRRPRWTEAFF. In DNA, the CDR3 is TGTGCCAGCAGCTCCCGGAGGCCCCGTTGGACTGAAGCTTTCTTT.